This entry lists 8 T cell receptor beta chains sequenced from one sample in a study of blood T cell repertoires in COVID-19. Repertoires were generated with immunoSEQ multiplex PCR, while TCRdb's copy carries only in-frame clones and drops some. The sample includes around 75,000 clones, about 86% seen only once; the top ten take about 4.2%. Sequenced material: peripheral blood. The receptors were sampled from a man in his sixties or seventies with active COVID-19.

The V call is TRBV29-1, the J call TRBJ2-3; 10 bases are shared with TRBD2. This CDR3 is 14 amino acids long. Per the germline V gene, CDR1 is SQVTM and CDR2 is ANQGSEA. V was pared by 7 bases and J by 5 bases, with 9 bases of the junction left unmatched. The CDR3 protein is CSARGASGGDTQYF. The DNA of the CDR3 is TGCAGCGCCCGGGGGGCTAGCGGGGGAGATACGCAGTATTTT.

The rearrangement uses TRBV4-1 and TRBJ2-7; 9 nucleotides agree with TRBD2. The CDR3 runs 16 residues. Germline V lookup: CDR1 MGHRA, CDR2 YSYEKL. The V segment lost 3 bases and the J segment 7 bases; nucleotides outside the gene matches: 13. CDR3 sequence: CASSQGGLALPFEQYF. CDR3 coding DNA: TGCGCCAGCAGCCAGGGAGGACTAGCGCTCCCCTTTGAGCAGTACTTC.

The chain has TRBV24-1 and TRBJ2-3, with 10 positions matching TRBD1. CDR1 KGHDR and CDR2 SFDVKD come from the germline V gene. This CDR3 comprises 18 residues. V lost 2 bases, J lost 8 bases, and 15 bases stayed unmatched. CDR3 DNA: TGTGCCACCAGTGATTCGTGGGGGGAGACAGGGGGCTTCGGTACGCAGTATTTT. It translates to CATSDSWGETGGFGTQYF.

This clone was detected only a few times. The V gene is TRBV29-1, the J gene TRBJ1-2; 8 bases line up with TRBD1. Per germline, CDR1 SQVTM and CDR2 ANQGSEA. Trimming removed 4 bases from V and 7 bases from J; junction bases left unmatched: 8. The CDR3 consists of 13 residues. Here the CDR3 DNA reads TGCAGCGTTGCCTCAGGGGGCGGTTTTGGCTACACCTTC. Translating it yields CSVASGGGFGYTF.

Worth noting for this clone: The same CDR3 arises from other DNA sequences in this sample as well. The chain carries TRBV7-2 and TRBJ2-7; D might be TRBD1 (6 bases). Germline CDR1 is SGHTA and CDR2 is FQGNSA. The CDR3 extends over 15 amino acids. V was trimmed by 5 bases and J by 4 bases, leaving 18 bases between them. The CDR3 region is CASSPRGGGSYEQYF. The CDR3 DNA is TGTGCCAGCAGCCCCAGGGGCGGAGGAAGTTACGAGCAGTACTTC.

The V gene is TRBV7-6, the J gene TRBJ2-1; 11 positions agree with TRBD1. The CDR3 spans 20 residues. CDR1 is SGHVS, CDR2 FNYEAQ, per germline. After removal of 1 base from V and 4 bases from J, the junction contained 15 bases not matched to a gene. The CDR3 DNA sequence: TGTGCCAGCAGCTTAGGCGGACAGGGGGCTCGGCGGCGGGCATACAATGAGCAGTTCTTC. Its protein is CASSLGGQGARRRAYNEQFF.

The V and J genes are TRBV7-9 and TRBJ2-1, with 9 bases aligning to TRBD2. Per the germline V gene, CDR1 is SEHNR and CDR2 is FQNEAQ (reference sequence). Germline trimming cut 2 bases from V and 4 bases from J; bases unmatched to any gene: 15. The CDR3 contains 19 residues. CDR3 sequence (DNA): TGTGCCAGCAGCTTACCTCGGGGGAGAGCGGGAGGATCTTACAATGAGCAGTTCTTC. Residues: CASSLPRGRAGGSYNEQFF.

J is TRBJ2-5 and V is TRBV5-1; possible D gene TRBD2, 5 bases. V lost 0 bases and J lost 7, with 13 bases in between. Germline values: CDR1 SGHRS, CDR2 YFSETQ. The CDR3 runs to 14 residues. The CDR3 reads CASSLAGSAGTQYF. CDR3 DNA: TGCGCCAGCAGCTTGGCGGGTAGCGCCGGGACCCAGTACTTC.